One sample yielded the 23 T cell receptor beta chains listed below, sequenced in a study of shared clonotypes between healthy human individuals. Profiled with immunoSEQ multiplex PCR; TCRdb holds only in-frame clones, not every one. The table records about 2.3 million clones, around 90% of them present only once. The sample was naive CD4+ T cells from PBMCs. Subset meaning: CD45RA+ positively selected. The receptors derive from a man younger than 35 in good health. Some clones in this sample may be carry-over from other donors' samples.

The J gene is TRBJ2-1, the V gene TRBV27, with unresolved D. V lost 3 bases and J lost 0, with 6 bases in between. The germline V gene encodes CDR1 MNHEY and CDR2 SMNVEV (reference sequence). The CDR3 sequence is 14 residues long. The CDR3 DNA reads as TGTGCCAGCAGTTTTGGTAGCTCCTACAATGAGCAGTTCTTC. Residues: CASSFGSSYNEQFF.

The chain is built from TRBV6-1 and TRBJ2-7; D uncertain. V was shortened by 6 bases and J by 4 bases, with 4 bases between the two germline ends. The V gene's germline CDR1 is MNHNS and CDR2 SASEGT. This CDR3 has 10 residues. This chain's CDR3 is CASRKYEQYF. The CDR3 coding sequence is TGTGCCAGCAGGAAATACGAGCAGTACTTC.

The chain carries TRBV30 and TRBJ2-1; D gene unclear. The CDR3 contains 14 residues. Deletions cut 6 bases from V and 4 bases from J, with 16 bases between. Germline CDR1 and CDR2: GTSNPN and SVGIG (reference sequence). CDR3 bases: TGTGCCTGTATGGCCCCCAGAAAATACAATGAGCAGTTCTTC. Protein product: CACMAPRKYNEQFF.

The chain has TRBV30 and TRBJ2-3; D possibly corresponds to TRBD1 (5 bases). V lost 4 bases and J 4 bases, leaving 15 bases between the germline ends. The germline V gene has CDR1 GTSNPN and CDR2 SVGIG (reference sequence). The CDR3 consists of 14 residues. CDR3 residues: CAWTLGLSADTQYF. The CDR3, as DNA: TGTGCCTGGACCCTGGGGCTGTCAGCAGATACGCAGTATTTT.

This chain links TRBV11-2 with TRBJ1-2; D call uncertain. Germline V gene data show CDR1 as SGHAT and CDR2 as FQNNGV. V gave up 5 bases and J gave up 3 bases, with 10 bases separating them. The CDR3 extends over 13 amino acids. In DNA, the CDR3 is TGTGCCAGCAGCCCGACACAAGACTATGGCTACACCTTC. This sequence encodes CASSPTQDYGYTF.

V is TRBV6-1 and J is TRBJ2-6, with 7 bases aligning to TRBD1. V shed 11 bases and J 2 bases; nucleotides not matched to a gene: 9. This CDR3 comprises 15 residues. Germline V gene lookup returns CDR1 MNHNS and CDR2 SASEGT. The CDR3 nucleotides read TGTGCCGGCTACAGGGGCAGCGCTGGGGCCAACGTCCTGACTTTC. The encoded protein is CAGYRGSAGANVLTF.

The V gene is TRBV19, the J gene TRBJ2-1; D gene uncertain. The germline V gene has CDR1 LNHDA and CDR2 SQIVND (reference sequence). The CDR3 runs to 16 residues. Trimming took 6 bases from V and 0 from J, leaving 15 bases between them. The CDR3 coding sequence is TGTGCCAGTAGACCCACAGTCTCGAGCTCCTACAATGAGCAGTTCTTC. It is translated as CASRPTVSSSYNEQFF.

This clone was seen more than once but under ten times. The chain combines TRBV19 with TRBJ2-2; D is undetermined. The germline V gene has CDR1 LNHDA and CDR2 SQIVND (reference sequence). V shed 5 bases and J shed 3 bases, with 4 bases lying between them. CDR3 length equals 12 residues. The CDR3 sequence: CASSWDTGELFF. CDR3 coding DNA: TGTGCCAGTAGTTGGGACACCGGGGAGCTGTTTTTT. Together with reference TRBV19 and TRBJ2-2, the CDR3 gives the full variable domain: DGGITQSPKYLFRKEGQNVTLSCEQNLNHDAMYWYRQDPGQGLRLIYYSQIVNDFQKGDIAEGYSVSREKKESFPLTVTSAQKNPTAFYLCASSWDTGELFFGEGSRLTVL.

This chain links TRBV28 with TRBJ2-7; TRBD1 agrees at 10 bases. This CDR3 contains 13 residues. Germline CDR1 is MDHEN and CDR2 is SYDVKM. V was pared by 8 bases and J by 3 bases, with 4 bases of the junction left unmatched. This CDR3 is CASDRGPYYEQYF. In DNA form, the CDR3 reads TGTGCCAGCGACAGGGGGCCTTACTACGAGCAGTACTTC.

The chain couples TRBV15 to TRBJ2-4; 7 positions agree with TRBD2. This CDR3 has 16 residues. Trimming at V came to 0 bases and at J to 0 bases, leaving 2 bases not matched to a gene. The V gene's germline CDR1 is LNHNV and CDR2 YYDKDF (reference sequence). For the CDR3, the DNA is TGTGCCACCAGCAGAGAACCTAGCGGAGCCAAAAACATTCAGTACTTC. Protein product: CATSREPSGAKNIQYF.

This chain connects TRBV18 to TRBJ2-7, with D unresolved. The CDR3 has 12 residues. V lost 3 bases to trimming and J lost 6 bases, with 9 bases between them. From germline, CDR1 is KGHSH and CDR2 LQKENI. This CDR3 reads CASSPSSTEQYF. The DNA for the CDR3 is TGTGCCAGCTCACCCAGCAGTACCGAGCAGTACTTC.

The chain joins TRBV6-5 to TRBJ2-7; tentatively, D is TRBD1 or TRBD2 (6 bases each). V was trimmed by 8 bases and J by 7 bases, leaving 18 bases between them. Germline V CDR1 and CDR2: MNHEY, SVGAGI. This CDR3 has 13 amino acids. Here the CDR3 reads CASRGQTLGEQYF. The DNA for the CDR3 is TGTGCCAGCCGGGGGCAGACGCTAGGTGAGCAGTACTTC.

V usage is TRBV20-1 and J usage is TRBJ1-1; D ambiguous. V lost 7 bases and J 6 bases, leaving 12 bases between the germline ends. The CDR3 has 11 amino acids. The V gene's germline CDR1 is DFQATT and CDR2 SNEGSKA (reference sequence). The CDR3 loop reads CSEGGLSEAFF. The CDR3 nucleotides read TGCAGTGAGGGAGGGTTATCTGAAGCTTTCTTT.

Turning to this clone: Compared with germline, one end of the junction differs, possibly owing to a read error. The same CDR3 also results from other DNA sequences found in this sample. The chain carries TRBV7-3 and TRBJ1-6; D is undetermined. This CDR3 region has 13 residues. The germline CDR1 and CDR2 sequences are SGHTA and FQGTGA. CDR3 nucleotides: TGTGCCAGCAGCCTAACTGGGAATTCACCCCTCCACTTT. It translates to CASSLTGNSPLHF.

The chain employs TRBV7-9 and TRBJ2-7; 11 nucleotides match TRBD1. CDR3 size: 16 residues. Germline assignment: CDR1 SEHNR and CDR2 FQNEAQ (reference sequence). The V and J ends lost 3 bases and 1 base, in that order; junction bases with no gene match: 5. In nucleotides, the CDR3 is TGTGCCAGCAGCTTGGGACAGGGGGACACATCCTACGAGCAGTACTTC. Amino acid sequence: CASSLGQGDTSYEQYF.

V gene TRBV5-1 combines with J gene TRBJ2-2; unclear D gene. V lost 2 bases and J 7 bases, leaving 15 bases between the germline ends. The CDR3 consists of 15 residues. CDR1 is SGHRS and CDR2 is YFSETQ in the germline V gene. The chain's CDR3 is CASSLSTRRGGELFF. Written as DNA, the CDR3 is TGCGCCAGCAGCTTATCTACCCGGAGAGGCGGGGAGCTGTTTTTT. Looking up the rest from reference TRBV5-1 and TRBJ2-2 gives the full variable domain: KAGVTQTPRYLIKTRGQQVTLSCSPISGHRSVSWYQQTPGQGLQFLFEYFSETQRNKGNFPGRFSGRQFSNSRSEMNVSTLELGDSALYLCASSLSTRRGGELFFGEGSRLTVL.

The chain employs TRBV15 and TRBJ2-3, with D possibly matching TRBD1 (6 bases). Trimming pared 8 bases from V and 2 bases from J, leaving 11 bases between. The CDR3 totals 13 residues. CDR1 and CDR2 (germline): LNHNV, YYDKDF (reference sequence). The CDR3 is CATPGANTDTQYF. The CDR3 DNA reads TGTGCCACCCCAGGGGCTAACACAGATACGCAGTATTTT. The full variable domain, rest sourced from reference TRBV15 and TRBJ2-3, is DAMVIQNPRYQVTQFGKPVTLSCSQTLNHNVMYWYQQKSSQAPKLLFHYYDKDFNNEADTPDNFQSRRPNTSFCFLDIRSPGLGDTAMYLCATPGANTDTQYFGPGTRLTVL.

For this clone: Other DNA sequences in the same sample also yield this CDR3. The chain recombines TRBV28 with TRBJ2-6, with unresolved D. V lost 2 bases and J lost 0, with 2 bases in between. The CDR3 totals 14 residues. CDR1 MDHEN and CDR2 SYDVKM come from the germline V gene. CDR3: CASSLTSGANVLTF. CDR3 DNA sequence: TGTGCCAGCAGTTTAACCTCTGGGGCCAACGTCCTGACTTTC.

The CDR3 region has the DNA TGTGCCAGCGAACAGGGGAGGGGCGAAAAACTGTTTTTT. Translating gives CASEQGRGEKLFF. V is TRBV10-3 and J is TRBJ1-4, with 7 bases aligning to TRBD1. This CDR3 is built from 13 residues. J was trimmed by 8 bases and V by 10 bases; bases with no gene match: 10. The V gene's germline CDR1 is ENHRY and CDR2 SYGVKD.

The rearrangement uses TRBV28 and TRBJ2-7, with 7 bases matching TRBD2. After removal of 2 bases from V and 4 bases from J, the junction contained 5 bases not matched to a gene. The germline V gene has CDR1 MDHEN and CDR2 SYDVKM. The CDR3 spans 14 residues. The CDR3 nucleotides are TGTGCCAGCAGTTTAGGCGGGAGACAGTACGAGCAGTACTTC. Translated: CASSLGGRQYEQYF.

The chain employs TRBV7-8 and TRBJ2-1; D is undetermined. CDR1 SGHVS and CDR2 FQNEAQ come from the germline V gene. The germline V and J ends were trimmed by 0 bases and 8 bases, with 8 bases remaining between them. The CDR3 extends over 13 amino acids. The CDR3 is CASSLAPLDEQFF. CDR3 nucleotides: TGTGCCAGCAGCTTAGCGCCGCTCGATGAGCAGTTCTTC.

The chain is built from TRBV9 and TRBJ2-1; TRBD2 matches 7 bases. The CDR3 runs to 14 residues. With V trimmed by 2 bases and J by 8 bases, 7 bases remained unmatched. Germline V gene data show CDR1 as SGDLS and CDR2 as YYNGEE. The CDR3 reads CASSVLGGSDEQFF. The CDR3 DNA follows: TGTGCCAGCAGCGTCCTTGGCGGGAGTGATGAGCAGTTCTTC.

CDR3 sequence reads: CASSLTAVNTEAFF. The CDR3 coding sequence is TGTGCCAGCAGCTTAACTGCGGTGAACACTGAAGCTTTCTTT. The rearrangement uses TRBV7-3 and TRBJ1-1; D gene uncertain. V was clipped by 0 bases and J by 0 bases, with 5 bases between them. This CDR3 spans 14 amino acids. Looked up from germline, CDR1 is SGHTA and CDR2 is FQGTGA.